This TCR beta chain was identified during a study of technical replicates of blood from a few donors. Germline V gene lookup returns CDR1 SQVTM and CDR2 ANQGSEA. V was trimmed by 4 bases and J by 0 bases, leaving 9 bases between them. This CDR3 region has 13 residues. The table came from immunoSEQ multiplex PCR; TCRdb's copy has only in-frame clones and leaves some out. The data show about 82,000 clones, around 94% seen once. Sequenced: T cells isolated from PBMCs. The receptor comes from a human donor in good health. J is TRBJ1-1 and V is TRBV29-1; unclear D gene. The CDR3, as DNA: TGCAGCGTTGTAAAGCCTATGAACACTGAAGCTTTCTTT. Residues: CSVVKPMNTEAFF.